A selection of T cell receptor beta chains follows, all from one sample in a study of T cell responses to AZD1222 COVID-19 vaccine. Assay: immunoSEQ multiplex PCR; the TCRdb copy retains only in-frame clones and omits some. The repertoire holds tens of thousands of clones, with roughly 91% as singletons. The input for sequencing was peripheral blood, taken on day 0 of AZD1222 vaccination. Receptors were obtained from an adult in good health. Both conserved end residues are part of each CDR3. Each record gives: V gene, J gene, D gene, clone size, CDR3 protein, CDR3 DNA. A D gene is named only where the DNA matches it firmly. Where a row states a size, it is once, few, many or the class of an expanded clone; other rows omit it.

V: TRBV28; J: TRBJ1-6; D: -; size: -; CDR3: CASSQPQGSADSPLHF; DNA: TGTGCCAGCAGCCAGCCGCAGGGGAGTGCAGATTCACCCCTCCACTTT
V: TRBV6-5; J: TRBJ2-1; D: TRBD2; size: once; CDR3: CASRDTGGPRNEQFF; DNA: TGTGCCAGCAGGGACACGGGGGGGCCTAGGAATGAGCAGTTCTTC
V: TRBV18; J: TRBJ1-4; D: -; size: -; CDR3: CASSPPEGNYNEKLFF; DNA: TGTGCCAGCTCACCACCGGAAGGGAATTATAATGAAAAACTGTTTTTT
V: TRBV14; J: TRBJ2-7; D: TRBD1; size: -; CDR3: CASSSRGQGATGEQYF; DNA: TGTGCCAGCAGCTCGAGGGGACAGGGGGCTACGGGGGAGCAGTACTTC
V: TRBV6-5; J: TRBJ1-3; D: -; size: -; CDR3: CASSYGGTIYF; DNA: TGTGCCAGCAGTTACGGGGGAACCATATATTTT
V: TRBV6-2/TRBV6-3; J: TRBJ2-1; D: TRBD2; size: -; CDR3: CASSFRDYLNEQFF; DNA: TGTGCCAGCAGTTTCCGGGACTACCTCAATGAGCAGTTCTTC
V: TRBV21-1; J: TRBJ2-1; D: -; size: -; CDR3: CASSKASGGAYNEQFF; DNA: TGTGCCAGCAGCAAAGCTAGCGGGGGGGCTTACAATGAGCAGTTCTTC
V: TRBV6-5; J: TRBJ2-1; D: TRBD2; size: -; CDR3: CASSYVSGGSSEQFF; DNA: TGTGCCAGCAGTTACGTGTCGGGGGGGTCGAGTGAGCAGTTCTTC
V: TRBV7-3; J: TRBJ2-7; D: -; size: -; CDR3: CASSLGRAYEQYF; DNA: TGTGCCAGCAGCCTAGGACGCGCCTACGAGCAGTACTTC
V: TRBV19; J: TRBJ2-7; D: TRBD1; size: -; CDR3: CASSERQGAVGEQYF; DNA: TGTGCCAGTAGTGAACGACAGGGGGCTGTGGGCGAGCAGTACTTC
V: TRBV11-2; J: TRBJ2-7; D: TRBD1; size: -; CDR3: CASSWGQGISYEQYF; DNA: TGTGCCAGCAGCTGGGGACAGGGGATTTCCTACGAGCAGTACTTC
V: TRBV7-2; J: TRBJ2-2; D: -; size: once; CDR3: CASSFPGTSNTGELFF; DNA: TGTGCCAGCAGCTTCCCCGGGACAAGCAACACCGGGGAGCTGTTTTTT
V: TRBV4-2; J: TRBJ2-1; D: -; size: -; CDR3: CASSQEGTRLYNEQFF; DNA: TGTGCCAGCAGCCAAGAAGGGACAAGACTCTACAATGAGCAGTTCTTC
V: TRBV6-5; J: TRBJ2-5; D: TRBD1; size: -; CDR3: CASSRGQGSETQYF; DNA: TGTGCCAGCTCGAGGGGACAGGGGTCGGAGACCCAGTACTTC
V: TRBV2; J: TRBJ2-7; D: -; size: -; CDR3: CASSEGKGGPRYF; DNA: TGTGCCAGCAGTGAAGGAAAAGGGGGGCCAAGGTACTTC
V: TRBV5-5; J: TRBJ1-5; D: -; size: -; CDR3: CASSLRVNQPQHF; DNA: TGTGCCAGCAGCTTAAGGGTCAATCAGCCCCAGCATTTT
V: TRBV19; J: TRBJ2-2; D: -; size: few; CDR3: CASSISAGALAGELFF; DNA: TGTGCCAGTAGTATCTCGGCGGGGGCTTTAGCCGGGGAGCTGTTTTTT
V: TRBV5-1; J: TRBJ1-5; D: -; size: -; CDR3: CASSLGMEGQPQHF; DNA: TGCGCCAGCAGCTTAGGGATGGAGGGGCAGCCCCAGCATTTT
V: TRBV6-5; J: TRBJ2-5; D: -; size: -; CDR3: CASTVDWAQETQYF; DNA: TGTGCCAGCACCGTGGACTGGGCCCAAGAGACCCAGTACTTC
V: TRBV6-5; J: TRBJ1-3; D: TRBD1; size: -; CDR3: CASSYTGQVPGNTIYF; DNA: TGTGCCAGCAGTTACACCGGACAGGTTCCTGGAAACACCATATATTTT
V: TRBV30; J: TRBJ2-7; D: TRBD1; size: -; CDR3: CAATGGAYEQYF; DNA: TGTGCCGCAACAGGGGGTGCCTACGAGCAGTACTTC
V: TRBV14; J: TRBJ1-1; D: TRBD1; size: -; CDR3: CASSQWAGGVRTEAFF; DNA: TGTGCCAGCAGCCAATGGGCAGGGGGCGTGAGAACTGAAGCTTTCTTT
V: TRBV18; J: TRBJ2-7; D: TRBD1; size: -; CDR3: CASSSPGQGYEQYF; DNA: TGTGCCAGCTCATCTCCGGGACAGGGTTACGAGCAGTACTTC
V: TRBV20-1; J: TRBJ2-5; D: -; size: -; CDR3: CSASQVETQYF; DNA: TGCAGTGCGAGCCAAGTAGAGACCCAGTACTTC
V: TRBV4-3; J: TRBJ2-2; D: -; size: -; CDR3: CASSPQPTGELFF; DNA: TGCGCCAGCAGCCCGCAACCCACCGGGGAGCTGTTTTTT
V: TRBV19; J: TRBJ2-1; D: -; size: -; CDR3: CASSLYTPDRYNEQFF; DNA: TGTGCCAGTAGTCTCTATACCCCGGACAGATACAATGAGCAGTTCTTC
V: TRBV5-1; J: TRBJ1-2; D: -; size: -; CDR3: CASSLGGLLGRDGYTF; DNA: TGCGCCAGCAGCTTGGGCGGGCTATTGGGCCGGGATGGCTACACCTTC
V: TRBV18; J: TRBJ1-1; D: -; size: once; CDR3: CASSPERDTEAFF; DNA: TGTGCCAGCTCACCGGAGCGTGACACTGAAGCTTTCTTT
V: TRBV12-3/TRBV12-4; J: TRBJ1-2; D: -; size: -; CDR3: CAAKSGYYGYTF; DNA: TGTGCCGCCAAAAGTGGGTACTATGGCTACACCTTC
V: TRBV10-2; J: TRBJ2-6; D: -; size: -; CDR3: CASSVSGANVLTF; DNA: TGCGCCAGCAGTGTCTCTGGGGCCAACGTCCTGACTTTC
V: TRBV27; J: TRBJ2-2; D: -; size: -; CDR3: CASSLSPRGRSNTGELFF; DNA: TGTGCCAGCAGTTTGTCCCCCCGGGGTAGATCGAACACCGGGGAGCTGTTTTTT
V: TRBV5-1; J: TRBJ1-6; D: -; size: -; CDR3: CASSRTEASSYNSPLHF; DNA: TGCGCCAGCAGCCGGACTGAGGCTAGCTCCTATAATTCACCCCTCCACTTT
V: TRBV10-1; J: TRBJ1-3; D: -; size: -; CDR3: CLRSNSGNTIYF; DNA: TGCCTGAGGAGTAACTCTGGAAACACCATATATTTT
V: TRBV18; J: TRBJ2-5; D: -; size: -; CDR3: CASSPPGVETQYF; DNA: TGTGCCAGCTCACCACCGGGGGTGGAGACCCAGTACTTC
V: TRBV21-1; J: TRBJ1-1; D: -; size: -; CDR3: CASSKEGTSNTEAFF; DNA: TGTGCCAGCAGCAAAGAGGGGACTTCGAACACTGAAGCTTTCTTT
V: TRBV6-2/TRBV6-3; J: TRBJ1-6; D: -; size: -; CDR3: CASSYSARGGSPLHF; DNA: TGTGCCAGCAGTTACTCCGCCAGGGGAGGATCACCCCTCCACTTT
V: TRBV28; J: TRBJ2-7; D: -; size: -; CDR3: CASSPGGSYEQYF; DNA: TGTGCCAGCAGTCCTGGGGGCTCCTACGAGCAGTACTTC
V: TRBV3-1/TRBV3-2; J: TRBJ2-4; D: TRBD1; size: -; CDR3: CASSQHPGQSTIRNIQYF; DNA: TGTGCCAGCAGCCAACATCCGGGACAGAGCACGATAAGAAACATTCAGTACTTC
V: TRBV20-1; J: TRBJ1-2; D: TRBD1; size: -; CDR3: CSASRGQGGYGYTF; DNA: TGCAGTGCTAGTAGGGGACAGGGCGGGTATGGCTACACCTTC
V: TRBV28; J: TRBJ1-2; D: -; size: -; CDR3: CASSPTGGHYGYTF; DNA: TGTGCCAGCAGTCCAACCGGGGGTCACTATGGCTACACCTTC
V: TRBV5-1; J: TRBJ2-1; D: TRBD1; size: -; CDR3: CASSFAQGALEQFF; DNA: TGCGCCAGCAGCTTCGCTCAGGGGGCGCTAGAGCAGTTCTTC
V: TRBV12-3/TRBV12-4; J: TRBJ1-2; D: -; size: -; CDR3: CASSLGSNYGYTF; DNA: TGTGCCAGCAGTTTAGGGTCTAACTATGGCTACACCTTC
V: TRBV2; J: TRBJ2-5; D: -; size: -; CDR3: CASSELRETQYF; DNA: TGTGCCAGCAGTGAGTTACGGGAGACCCAGTACTTC
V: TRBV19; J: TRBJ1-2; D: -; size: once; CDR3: CASSFGTDYGYTF; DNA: TGTGCCAGTAGTTTTGGGACGGATTATGGCTACACCTTC
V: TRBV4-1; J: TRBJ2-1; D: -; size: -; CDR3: CASSQEVGGLEQFF; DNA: TGCGCCAGCAGCCAAGAGGTCGGGGGGCTTGAGCAGTTCTTC
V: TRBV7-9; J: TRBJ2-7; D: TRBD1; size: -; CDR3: CASDRTGESYEQYF; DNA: TGTGCCAGCGATCGGACAGGTGAATCCTACGAGCAGTACTTC
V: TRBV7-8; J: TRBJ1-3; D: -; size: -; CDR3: CASSLGQGYSGNTIYF; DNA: TGTGCCAGCAGCTTAGGCCAGGGGTACTCTGGAAACACCATATATTTT
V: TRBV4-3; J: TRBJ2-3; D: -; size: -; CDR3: CASSQETTDWVTQYF; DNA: TGCGCCAGCAGCCAAGAGACTACAGATTGGGTTACGCAGTATTTT
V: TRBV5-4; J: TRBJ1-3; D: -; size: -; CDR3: CASSVGRQSLSGNTIYF; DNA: TGTGCCAGCAGCGTGGGACGACAGAGTCTTTCTGGAAACACCATATATTTT
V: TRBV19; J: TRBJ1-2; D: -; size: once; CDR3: CASSAGEYYGYTF; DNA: TGTGCCAGTAGTGCGGGGGAGTACTATGGCTACACCTTC
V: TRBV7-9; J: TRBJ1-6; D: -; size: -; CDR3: CASSSVHSPLHF; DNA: TGTGCCAGCAGCTCCGTTCATTCACCCCTCCACTTT
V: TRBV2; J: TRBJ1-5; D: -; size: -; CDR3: CASSALDSTSNQPQHF; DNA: TGTGCCAGCAGTGCTTTGGACAGCACTAGCAATCAGCCCCAGCATTTT